This note documents a single T cell receptor beta chain sequence. Its antigen is currently unknown. Donors had nominal health at sampling but likely had unrecorded immune exposures. The entry originates in a study of cytomegalovirus exposure and HLA in healthy donors. Study background: An earlier analysis found some 100 million unique TCR beta sequences from approximately 200 million T cells. Overall study findings and caveats: There were several of the most significant clusters that appeared linked to common viral pathogens in a later analysis.

This CDR3 is 13 amino acids long. Between the trimmed V and J ends, which lost 8 bases and 4 bases, there was a span of 11 bases. Germline V gene sequence: CDR1 MDHEN, CDR2 SYDVKM. It was with 60 Vbeta and 13 Jbeta primers that the PCR ran. Produced via immunoSEQ multiplex PCR; TCRdb's table is partial and in-frame only. The top ten hold 0.6% to 0.95% of the sample, which has about 170,000 clones, about 82% seen once. The sequence was collected from a female donor in good health and CMV-seronegative. The sequenced material came from PBMCs. The chain combines TRBV28 with TRBJ1-4, with D possibly TRBD1 on 6 matching bases. CDR3 DNA: TGTGCCAGCTTGGACAGTAATAATGAAAAACTGTTTTTT. This encodes CASLDSNNEKLFF.